These 23 T cell receptor beta chains came from one sample sequenced in a study of T cell responses to AZD1222 COVID-19 vaccine. Produced via immunoSEQ multiplex PCR; TCRdb's table is partial and in-frame only. Altogether tens of thousands of clones are present, roughly nine tenths being singletons, with the ten largest covering 5.3%. Material: peripheral blood, obtained 28 days after the second AZD1222 dose. These receptors were collected from an adult who received the AZD1222 COVID-19 vaccine.

CDR3 nucleotides: TGTGCCTGGAGTGTCCGAGAAGACAGAATATCAGGGCTGGCTTTCTTT. This encodes CAWSVREDRISGLAFF. J is TRBJ1-1 and V is TRBV30; D is perhaps TRBD1 (5 bases). The CDR3 is 16 residues long. The V gene's germline CDR1 is GTSNPN and CDR2 SVGIG (reference sequence). Trimming took off 0 bases at V and 11 bases at J, with 25 bases between the two ends.

V and J are TRBV27 and TRBJ1-1; D is uncertain. With 7 bases removed from V and 6 bases from J, the gap between germline ends came to 15 bases. The CDR3 consists of 13 residues. CDR1 MNHEY and CDR2 SMNVEV come from the germline V gene (reference sequence). The DNA of the CDR3 is TGTGCCAGCACCGCCGCGACATACGCTGAAGCTTTCTTT. It yields the protein CASTAATYAEAFF.

This clone has a single count. The J gene is TRBJ1-2, the V gene TRBV4-3; D gene ambiguous. V lost 0 bases and J lost 1, with 9 bases in between. The CDR3 has 15 amino acids. Germline V gives CDR1 LGHNA, CDR2 YSLEER. CDR3 protein: CASSQEPMGNYGYTF. In DNA form, the CDR3 reads TGCGCCAGCAGCCAAGAACCTATGGGTAACTATGGCTACACCTTC.

The chain employs TRBV5-1 and TRBJ2-3, with D unresolved. Germline values: CDR1 SGHRS, CDR2 YFSETQ. The CDR3 has 14 residues. V was trimmed by 4 bases and J by 4 bases, leaving 13 bases between them. As DNA, the CDR3 is TGCGCCAGCAGCCAATTCTTCGGAGCAGATACGCAGTATTTT. Protein: CASSQFFGADTQYF.

This chain uses TRBV6-5 with TRBJ1-1, with D tentatively TRBD1 (6 bases). This CDR3 is 14 amino acids long. Between the trimmed V and J ends, which lost 7 bases and 2 bases, there was a span of 14 bases. Germline lookup yields CDR1 MNHEY and CDR2 SVGAGI. The CDR3 nucleotides are TGTGCCAGCACCACCCCAGGGGAAAACACTGAAGCTTTCTTT. This translates into CASTTPGENTEAFF.

The rearrangement joins TRBV19 to TRBJ1-5, with 10 bases that match TRBD1. The CDR3 has 15 residues. The V segment lost 7 bases and the J segment 5 bases; nucleotides outside the gene matches: 8. In germline, CDR1 is LNHDA, CDR2 SQIVND (reference sequence). The CDR3 loop reads CASNTGTGVDQPQHF. CDR3 bases: TGTGCCAGTAACACCGGGACAGGGGTGGATCAGCCCCAGCATTTT. Complete variable domain (other parts from reference TRBV19 and TRBJ1-5): DGGITQSPKYLFRKEGQNVTLSCEQNLNHDAMYWYRQDPGQGLRLIYYSQIVNDFQKGDIAEGYSVSREKKESFPLTVTSAQKNPTAFYLCASNTGTGVDQPQHFGDGTRLSIL.

This chain links TRBV7-9 with TRBJ1-1; TRBD1 matches 8 bases. This CDR3 contains 14 residues. After removal of 5 bases from V and 0 bases from J, the junction contained 2 bases not matched to a gene. The germline V gene encodes CDR1 SEHNR and CDR2 FQNEAQ (reference sequence). CDR3 coding DNA: TGTGCCAGCAGCCGACAGGGGATGAACACTGAAGCTTTCTTT. Protein: CASSRQGMNTEAFF. Full variable domain (rest looked up from reference TRBV7-9 and TRBJ1-1): DTGVSQNPRHKITKRGQNVTFRCDPISEHNRLYWYRQTLGQGPEFLTYFQNEAQLEKSRLLSDRFSAERPKGSFSTLEIQRTEQGDSAMYLCASSRQGMNTEAFFGQGTRLTVV.

This clone was detected once. The chain couples TRBV7-8 to TRBJ1-5; D perhaps matches TRBD1 (5 bases). The CDR3 is made up of 18 amino acids. Per the germline V gene, CDR1 is SGHVS and CDR2 is FQNEAQ. V shed 1 base and J shed 3 bases, with 19 bases lying between them. CDR3 in amino acids: CASSLGIGSGAHNQPQHF. CDR3 nucleotide sequence: TGTGCCAGCAGCTTAGGAATCGGCTCCGGGGCGCACAATCAGCCCCAGCATTTT.

There are a few counts of this clone. The J gene is TRBJ2-1, the V gene TRBV29-1; D is undetermined. This CDR3 spans 11 amino acids. Trimming removed 7 bases at V and 5 bases at J, with 9 bases between. The germline CDR1 and CDR2 sequences are SQVTM and ANQGSEA. The CDR3 loop is CSAFIDNEQFF. The CDR3 DNA reads as TGCAGCGCTTTTATCGACAATGAGCAGTTCTTC.

The rearrangement joins TRBV5-1 to TRBJ2-5; tentative D call: TRBD2 (6 bases). Trimming took 4 bases from V and 5 from J, leaving 12 bases between them. The germline V gene has CDR1 SGHRS and CDR2 YFSETQ. The CDR3 runs to 13 residues. Written as DNA, the CDR3 is TGCGCCAGCAGCCCGACTAGTCAGGAGACCCAGTACTTC. It translates to CASSPTSQETQYF.

The gene calls are TRBV11-2 and TRBJ1-5; 10 bases fit TRBD1. The CDR3 loop spans 15 amino acids. V shed 5 bases, J shed 5 bases, and the junction held 6 bases outside the gene matches. Germline V gene data show CDR1 as SGHAT and CDR2 as FQNNGV. The CDR3 protein is CASSVTGGIYQPQHF. CDR3 coding DNA: TGTGCCAGCAGCGTGACAGGGGGCATCTATCAGCCCCAGCATTTT.

V is TRBV18 and J is TRBJ2-5; no reliable D call. CDR1 and CDR2 (germline): KGHSH, LQKENI. Between the trimmed V and J ends, which lost 4 bases and 2 bases, there was a span of 11 bases. The CDR3 sequence is 14 residues long. The CDR3 sequence is CASSRVPEQETQYF. Written as DNA, the CDR3 is TGTGCCAGCTCACGGGTCCCAGAACAAGAGACCCAGTACTTC.

The rearrangement joins TRBV2 to TRBJ2-3, with D possibly matching TRBD1 (5 bases). There are 17 residues in the CDR3. Trimming took off 0 bases at V and 2 bases at J, with 15 bases between the two ends. Per the germline V gene, CDR1 is SNHLY and CDR2 is FYNNEI. DNA of the CDR3: TGTGCCAGCAGTGAAGCGCAGGGTAGTATTGACACAGATACGCAGTATTTT. It yields the protein CASSEAQGSIDTDTQYF.

The chain has TRBV7-9 and TRBJ1-1; the D is unclear. There are 15 residues in the CDR3. The germline V and J ends were trimmed by 3 bases and 3 bases, with 14 bases remaining between them. Germline CDR1 SEHNR, CDR2 FQNEAQ (reference sequence). The CDR3 DNA reads TGTGCCAGCAGCTTGACTACCGGGCGAGACACTGAAGCTTTCTTT. Translating gives CASSLTTGRDTEAFF.

The chain joins TRBV3-1 (or the pseudogene TRBV3-2) to TRBJ1-5; D perhaps matches TRBD1 (5 bases). Trimming took 4 bases from V and 0 from J, leaving 10 bases between them. Per the germline V gene, CDR1 is LGHDT and CDR2 is YNNKEL (reference sequence). This CDR3 comprises 15 residues. CDR3 in DNA: TGTGCCAGCAGCCGAGGACAAGTTAGCAATCAGCCCCAGCATTTT. Translation: CASSRGQVSNQPQHF.

This clone was counted between two and nine times. The chain recombines TRBV6-2 or TRBV6-3 with TRBJ2-7; 8 nucleotides line up with TRBD1. V gave up 4 bases and J gave up 5 bases; unmatched junction bases: 4. This CDR3 spans 13 amino acids. CDR1 is MNHEY, CDR2 SVGEGT, per germline. For the CDR3, the DNA is TGTGCCAGCAGTTGGACAGGGAGTAACGAGCAGTACTTC. Amino acids: CASSWTGSNEQYF.

This clone was counted once. V gene TRBV7-3 combines with J gene TRBJ2-1, with D perhaps TRBD2 (5 bases). CDR1 and CDR2 (germline): SGHTA, FQGTGA. This CDR3 is 15 amino acids long. V was pared by 1 base and J by 5 bases, with 12 bases between. In DNA form, the CDR3 reads TGTGCCAGCAGCTTAATGAGCGGCCGAGACAATGAGCAGTTCTTC. Translating it yields CASSLMSGRDNEQFF.

The rearrangement joins TRBV13 to TRBJ1-3, with no clear D. Trimming removed 2 bases from V and 4 bases from J, with 3 bases in between. The CDR3 contains 12 residues. Germline CDR1 reads PRHDT; CDR2 reads FYEKMQ (reference sequence). The CDR3 loop reads CASSLSGNTIYF. DNA for the CDR3: TGTGCCAGCAGCTTATCAGGAAACACCATATATTTT.

The rearrangement links TRBV10-2 to TRBJ2-7, with no clear D. The CDR3 has 10 amino acids. Trimming stripped 5 bases from V and 4 bases from J, with 3 bases between. CDR1 WSHSY and CDR2 SAAADI come from the germline V gene. CDR3 residues: CASSRYEQYV. For the CDR3, the DNA is TGCGCCAGCAGTAGATACGAGCAGTACGTC.

The chain uses TRBV7-9 and TRBJ2-3, with 9 nucleotides matching TRBD2. The germline CDR1 and CDR2 sequences are SEHNR and FQNEAQ (reference sequence). CDR3 size: 15 residues. Trimming removed 6 bases from V and 0 bases from J; junction bases left unmatched: 4. This CDR3 reads CASRSLAGSTDTQYF. The DNA of the CDR3 is TGTGCCAGCAGGAGCCTAGCGGGGAGCACAGATACGCAGTATTTT. Variable domain in full (rest from reference TRBV7-9 and TRBJ2-3): DTGVSQNPRHKITKRGQNVTFRCDPISEHNRLYWYRQTLGQGPEFLTYFQNEAQLEKSRLLSDRFSAERPKGSFSTLEIQRTEQGDSAMYLCASRSLAGSTDTQYFGPGTRLTVL.

The chain is built from TRBV11-2 and TRBJ2-7; possibly TRBD1 for D (5 bases). V was cut by 5 bases and J by 1 base, with 9 bases left in between. Germline V lookup: CDR1 SGHAT, CDR2 FQNNGV. There are 13 residues in the CDR3. CDR3 coding DNA: TGTGCCAGCAGCCGTACAGGATCCTACGAGCAGTACTTC. Protein product: CASSRTGSYEQYF.

This chain uses TRBV12-3 or TRBV12-4 with TRBJ1-2; D might be TRBD1 (5 bases). V was trimmed by 5 bases and J by 7 bases, leaving 14 bases between them. The CDR3 spans 13 residues. For the CDR3, the DNA is TGTGCCAGCAGTCCTACAGGTTGGGGTGGCTACACCTTC. It is translated as CASSPTGWGGYTF.

J is TRBJ1-4 and V is TRBV2, with unresolved D. CDR3 size: 15 residues. The V end lost 7 bases, the J end lost 4 bases, and 16 bases lay between the germline ends. CDR1 is SNHLY, CDR2 FYNNEI, per germline. The CDR3: CASKIDGVINEKLFF. In DNA, the CDR3 is TGTGCCAGCAAGATCGACGGCGTAATTAATGAAAAACTGTTTTTT.